The clone carrying this T cell receptor beta chain has only a few counts. TCRdb reprocessed the 5' RACE reads with MiXCR, giving one entry per CDR3 protein. The sample yields 350,000 to 600,000 distinct CDR3 sequences, approximately 15% seen once. The data belong to a study of identical twins. This CDR3 region has 14 residues. The germline V gene encodes CDR1 MDHEN and CDR2 SYDVKM. Trimming removed 5 bases at V and 3 bases at J, with 14 bases between. The sample also formed part of further work on yellow fever vaccine responses in identical twins.

The sequence derives from a woman under 30 in good health. Material: CD4+ T cells sorted from blood. The chain joins TRBV28 to TRBJ2-7; no firm D call. The CDR3 is CASSLPTLFYEQYF. The CDR3 DNA reads TGTGCCAGCAGTCTCCCCACGCTTTTCTACGAGCAGTACTTC.